This entry lists 18 T cell receptor beta chains sequenced from one sample in a study of blood T cell repertoires in COVID-19. The protocol was immunoSEQ multiplex PCR, while the TCRdb copy is restricted to in-frame clones and leaves out a portion. The sample carries roughly 120,000 clones, about nine tenths recorded once. Material for sequencing was peripheral blood. These receptors originate from a human donor in a cohort sampled during active COVID-19.

The chain recombines TRBV27 with TRBJ2-1, with 8 bases that match TRBD1. The J segment lost 8 bases and the V segment lost 2 bases, leaving 2 bases of the junction unmatched. This CDR3 is 13 amino acids long. Germline V gene lookup returns CDR1 MNHEY and CDR2 SMNVEV (reference sequence). The CDR3 bases are TGTGCCAGCAGTTTACAGGGGGCGGATGAGCAGTTCTTC. Its translation is CASSLQGADEQFF.

The chain links TRBV6-5 to TRBJ2-7, with 7 bases that match TRBD1. J was trimmed by 1 base and V by 4 bases; bases with no gene match: 10. CDR1 and CDR2 (germline): MNHEY, SVGAGI. The CDR3 spans 16 residues. For the CDR3, the DNA is TGTGCCAGCAGTTTATGGCCAAGGGGGCTTTCCTACGAGCAGTACTTC. Amino acid sequence: CASSLWPRGLSYEQYF.

J is TRBJ2-3 and V is TRBV24-1; TRBD2 matches at 12 bases. Germline CDR1 reads KGHDR; CDR2 reads SFDVKD. V lost 1 base to trimming and J lost 6 bases; unmatched junction nucleotides: 1. The CDR3 contains 15 residues. The CDR3 loop reads CATSDLTSGRDTQYF. The DNA for the CDR3 is TGTGCCACCAGTGATTTAACTAGCGGGAGGGATACGCAGTATTTT.

J is TRBJ1-2 and V is TRBV3-1 (or the pseudogene TRBV3-2), with TRBD1 matching over 10 bases. Germline-derived CDR1 and CDR2 are LGHDT and YNNKEL (reference sequence). CDR3 length equals 13 residues. With 6 bases clipped from V and 8 bases from J, the junction kept 6 bases outside the gene matches. The CDR3 DNA is TGTGCCAGCAGGTTCGGGACAGGGGACGGCTACACCTTC. Its translation: CASRFGTGDGYTF.

The chain uses TRBV6-4 and TRBJ2-7; D perhaps matches TRBD1 (5 bases). V gave up 6 bases and J gave up 5 bases, with 14 bases separating them. Germline CDR1 MRHNA, CDR2 SNTAGT. The CDR3 covers 13 residues. This CDR3 reads CASRTKARDEQYF. CDR3 sequence (DNA): TGTGCCAGCAGGACCAAGGCCAGGGACGAGCAGTACTTC.

V gene TRBV20-1 combines with J gene TRBJ2-1, with TRBD1 identical over 8 bases. V lost 5 bases and J lost 13; bases outside the gene matches: 7. Germline values: CDR1 DFQATT, CDR2 SNEGSKA (reference sequence). CDR3 length: 11 residues. The CDR3 spells CSAGQGPFQFF. The CDR3 DNA reads as TGCAGTGCTGGACAGGGTCCTTTTCAGTTCTTC.

CDR3 sequence: CASSGQGVHEQYF. In nucleotides, the CDR3 is TGTGCCAGCAGCGGTCAGGGGGTCCACGAGCAGTACTTC. The J gene is TRBJ2-7, the V gene TRBV2; TRBD1 agrees at 7 bases. The CDR3 length is 13 residues. V dropped 6 bases and J dropped 5; count of bases not matched to a gene: 7. Germline lookup yields CDR1 SNHLY and CDR2 FYNNEI.

This chain joins TRBV19 and TRBJ2-7; weak D call: TRBD2 (6 bases). Germline V gives CDR1 LNHDA, CDR2 SQIVND (reference sequence). The ends were cut back, 2 bases at V and 0 bases at J, with 14 bases in the middle. There are 16 residues in the CDR3. CDR3 DNA sequence: TGTGCCAGTAGTATACGGAGGGGTAGGAGCTCCTACGAGCAGTACTTC. Its translation: CASSIRRGRSSYEQYF.

The genes are TRBV24-1 and TRBJ2-1; 8 positions agree with TRBD2. The V gene's germline CDR1 is KGHDR and CDR2 SFDVKD. The V gene end was trimmed by 0 bases and the J gene end by 14 bases; junction bases not matched to a gene: 5. This CDR3 region has 13 residues. The CDR3 sequence: CATSDLTGTSKFF. CDR3 in DNA: TGTGCCACCAGTGATTTGACCGGGACTAGTAAGTTCTTC.

J is TRBJ2-7 and V is TRBV28, with a weak D call TRBD1 (6 bases). The CDR3 loop spans 15 amino acids. The V gene's germline CDR1 is MDHEN and CDR2 SYDVKM. V dropped 4 bases and J dropped 4 bases, with 17 bases sitting between them. The CDR3 loop is CASSSSGFQGYEQYF. CDR3 sequence (DNA): TGTGCCAGCAGTTCCTCCGGATTTCAGGGGTACGAGCAGTACTTC.

V and J are TRBV24-1 and TRBJ2-1; tentative D call: TRBD2 (6 bases). V was shortened by 2 bases and J by 15 bases, with 16 bases between the two germline ends. This CDR3 region has 13 residues. CDR1 is KGHDR, CDR2 SFDVKD, per germline. In DNA, the CDR3 is TGTGCCACCAGTGATTATGGGTCACGGGGGTGGTTCTTC. This sequence encodes CATSDYGSRGWFF.

The chain recombines TRBV28 with TRBJ1-1; TRBD1 matches at 12 bases. The CDR3 spans 16 residues. The germline CDR1 and CDR2 sequences are MDHEN and SYDVKM. J was trimmed by 2 bases and V by 6 bases; bases with no gene match: 7. The CDR3, as DNA: TGTGCCAGCAGAGCTCTAGGGACAGGGGGCAACACTGAAGCTTTCTTT. This sequence encodes CASRALGTGGNTEAFF.

The chain recombines TRBV3-1 (or the pseudogene TRBV3-2) with TRBJ1-4; D is possibly TRBD1 (6 bases). Germline V gene lookup returns CDR1 LGHDT and CDR2 YNNKEL (reference sequence). The CDR3 spans 16 residues. Trimming shortened V by 3 bases and J by 1 base, and 12 bases separated the two germline ends. CDR3 sequence reads: CASSQEGGRTNEKLFF. The CDR3 nucleotides are TGTGCCAGCAGCCAGGAAGGGGGACGAACTAATGAAAAACTGTTTTTT.

V and J are TRBV2 and TRBJ1-1, with unresolved D. Germline V gene sequence: CDR1 SNHLY, CDR2 FYNNEI. The CDR3 loop spans 14 amino acids. V was trimmed by 4 bases and J by 3 bases, leaving 12 bases between them. The CDR3 sequence is CASSVVAAYTEAFF. The CDR3 nucleotides are TGTGCCAGCAGTGTGGTAGCGGCCTACACTGAAGCTTTCTTT.

The V call is TRBV25-1, the J call TRBJ2-1; 11 bases are shared with TRBD1. The germline V gene encodes CDR1 MGHDK and CDR2 SYGVNS. The CDR3 covers 15 residues. J lost 5 bases, V lost 6 bases, and 6 bases had no gene match. The CDR3 bases are TGTGCCAGCAGGGGGACAGGGGGTCTCGACAATGAGCAGTTCTTC. The encoded protein is CASRGTGGLDNEQFF.

The chain uses TRBV16 and TRBJ1-6; D gene uncertain. Germline V gives CDR1 KGHSY, CDR2 FQNENV. The CDR3 consists of 14 residues. Trimming took off 2 bases at V and 10 bases at J, with 12 bases between the two ends. CDR3 nucleotide sequence: TGTGCCAGCAGCCAAAGTCCAGGCGGGTCACCCCTCCACTTT. Amino acids: CASSQSPGGSPLHF.

The chain is built from TRBV6-6 and TRBJ2-3; D possibly corresponds to TRBD1 (5 bases). The CDR3 consists of 15 residues. Looked up from germline, CDR1 is MNHNY and CDR2 is SVGAGI (reference sequence). Trimming took off 7 bases at V and 3 bases at J, with 17 bases between the two ends. The DNA of the CDR3 is TGTGCCAGCATCCCCAGGGTACCCTTAACAGATACGCAGTATTTT. Its translation is CASIPRVPLTDTQYF.

V is TRBV15 and J is TRBJ1-5; 9 bases match TRBD1. Germline V gene lookup returns CDR1 LNHNV and CDR2 YYDKDF (reference sequence). Trimming removed 5 bases from V and 5 bases from J; junction bases left unmatched: 4. This CDR3 has 14 amino acids. The CDR3 sequence is CATSEGQGYQPQHF. The CDR3 DNA sequence: TGTGCCACCAGCGAGGGACAGGGCTATCAGCCCCAGCATTTT.